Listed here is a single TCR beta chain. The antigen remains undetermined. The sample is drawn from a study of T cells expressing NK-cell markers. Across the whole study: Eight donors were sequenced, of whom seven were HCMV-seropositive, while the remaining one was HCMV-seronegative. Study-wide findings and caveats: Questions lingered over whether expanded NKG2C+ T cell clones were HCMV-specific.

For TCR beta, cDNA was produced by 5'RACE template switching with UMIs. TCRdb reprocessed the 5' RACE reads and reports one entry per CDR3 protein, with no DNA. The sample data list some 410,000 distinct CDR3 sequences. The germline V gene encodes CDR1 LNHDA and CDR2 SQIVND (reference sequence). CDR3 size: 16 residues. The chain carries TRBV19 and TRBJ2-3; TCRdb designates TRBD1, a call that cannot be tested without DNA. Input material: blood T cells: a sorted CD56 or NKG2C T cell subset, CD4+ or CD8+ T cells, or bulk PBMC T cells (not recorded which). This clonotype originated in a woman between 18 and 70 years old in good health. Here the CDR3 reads CASSATGVKGTDTQYF. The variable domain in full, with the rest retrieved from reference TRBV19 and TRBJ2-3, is DGGITQSPKYLFRKEGQNVTLSCEQNLNHDAMYWYRQDPGQGLRLIYYSQIVNDFQKGDIAEGYSVSREKKESFPLTVTSAQKNPTAFYLCASSATGVKGTDTQYFGPGTRLTVL.